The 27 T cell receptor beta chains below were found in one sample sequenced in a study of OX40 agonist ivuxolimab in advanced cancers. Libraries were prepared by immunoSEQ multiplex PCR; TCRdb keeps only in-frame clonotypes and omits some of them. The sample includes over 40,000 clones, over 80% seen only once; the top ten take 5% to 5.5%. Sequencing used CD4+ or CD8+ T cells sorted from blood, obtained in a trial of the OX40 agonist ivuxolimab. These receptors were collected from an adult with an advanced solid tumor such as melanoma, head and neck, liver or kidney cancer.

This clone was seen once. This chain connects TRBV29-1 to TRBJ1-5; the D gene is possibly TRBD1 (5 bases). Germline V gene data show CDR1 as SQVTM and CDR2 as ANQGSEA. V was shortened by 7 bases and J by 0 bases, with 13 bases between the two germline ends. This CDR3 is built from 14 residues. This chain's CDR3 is CSASDMYSNQPQHF. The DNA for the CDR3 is TGCAGCGCGTCGGACATGTATAGCAATCAGCCCCAGCATTTT. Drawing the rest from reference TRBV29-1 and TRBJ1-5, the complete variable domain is SAVISQKPSRDICQRGTSLTIQCQVDSQVTMMFWYRQQPGQSLTLIATANQGSEATYESGFVIDKFPISRPNLTFSTLTVSNMSPEDSSIYLCSASDMYSNQPQHFGDGTRLSIL.

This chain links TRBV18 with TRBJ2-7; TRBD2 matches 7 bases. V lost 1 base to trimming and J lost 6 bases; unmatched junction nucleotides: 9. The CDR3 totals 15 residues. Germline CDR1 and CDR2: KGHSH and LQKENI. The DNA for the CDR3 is TGTGCCAGCTCACCACGCCCGGCGGGAGCAGGCGAGCAGTACTTC. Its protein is CASSPRPAGAGEQYF.

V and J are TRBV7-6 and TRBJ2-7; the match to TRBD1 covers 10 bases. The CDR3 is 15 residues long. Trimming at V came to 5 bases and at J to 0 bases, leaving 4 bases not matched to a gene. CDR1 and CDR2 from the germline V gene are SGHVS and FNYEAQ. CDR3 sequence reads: CASSRGQGFSYEQYF. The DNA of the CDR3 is TGTGCCAGCAGCCGGGGACAGGGGTTCTCCTACGAGCAGTACTTC. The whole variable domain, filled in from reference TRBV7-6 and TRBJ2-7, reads GAGVSQSPRYKVTKRGQDVALRCDPISGHVSLYWYRQALGQGPEFLTYFNYEAQQDKSGLPNDRFSAERPEGSISTLTIQRTEQRDSAMYRCASSRGQGFSYEQYFGPGTRLTVT.

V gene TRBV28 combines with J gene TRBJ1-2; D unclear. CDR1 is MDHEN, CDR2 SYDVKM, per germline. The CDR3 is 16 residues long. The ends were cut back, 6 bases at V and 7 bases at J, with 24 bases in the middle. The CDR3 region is CASRLSLAGGISGYTF. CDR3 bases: TGTGCCAGCAGACTCTCCCTAGCGGGCGGAATAAGTGGCTACACCTTC.

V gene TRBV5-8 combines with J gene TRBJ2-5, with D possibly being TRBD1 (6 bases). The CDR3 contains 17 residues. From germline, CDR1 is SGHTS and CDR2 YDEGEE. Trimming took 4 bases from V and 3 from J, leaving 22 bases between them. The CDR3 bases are TGTGCCAGCAGCAGAACCCGGGACACCCGCCGGGAAGAGACCCAGTACTTC. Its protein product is CASSRTRDTRREETQYF.

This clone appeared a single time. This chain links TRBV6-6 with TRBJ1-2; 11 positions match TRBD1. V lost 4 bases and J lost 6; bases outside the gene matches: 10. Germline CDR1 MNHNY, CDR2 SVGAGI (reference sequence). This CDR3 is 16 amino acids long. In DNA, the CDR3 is TGTGCCAGCAGTTCTGGGACAGGGGGAGGATCCGATGGCTACACCTTC. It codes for CASSSGTGGGSDGYTF.

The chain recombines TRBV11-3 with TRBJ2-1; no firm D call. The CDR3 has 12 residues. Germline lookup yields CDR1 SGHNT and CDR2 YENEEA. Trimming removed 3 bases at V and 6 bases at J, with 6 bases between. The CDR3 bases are TGTGCCAGCAGCTTGACCTTCAATGAGCAGTTCTTC. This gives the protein CASSLTFNEQFF. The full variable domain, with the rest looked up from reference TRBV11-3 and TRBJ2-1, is EAGVVQSPRYKIIEKKQPVAFWCNPISGHNTLYWYLQNLGQGPELLIRYENEEAVDDSQLPKDRFSAERLKGVDSTLKIQPAELGDSAVYLCASSLTFNEQFFGPGTRLTVL.

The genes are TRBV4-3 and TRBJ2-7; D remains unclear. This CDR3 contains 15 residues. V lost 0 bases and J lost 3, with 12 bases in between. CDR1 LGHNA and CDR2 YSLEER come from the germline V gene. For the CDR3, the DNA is TGCGCCAGCAGCCAAGAAGGCCCCAGATTCTACGAGCAGTACTTC. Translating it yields CASSQEGPRFYEQYF.

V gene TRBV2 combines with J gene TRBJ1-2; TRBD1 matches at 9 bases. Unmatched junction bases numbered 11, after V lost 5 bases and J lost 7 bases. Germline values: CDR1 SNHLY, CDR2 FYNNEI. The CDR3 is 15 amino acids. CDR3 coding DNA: TGTGCCAGCAGTTCTCCGGGACAGGGCTTGTCTGGCTACACCTTC. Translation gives CASSSPGQGLSGYTF.

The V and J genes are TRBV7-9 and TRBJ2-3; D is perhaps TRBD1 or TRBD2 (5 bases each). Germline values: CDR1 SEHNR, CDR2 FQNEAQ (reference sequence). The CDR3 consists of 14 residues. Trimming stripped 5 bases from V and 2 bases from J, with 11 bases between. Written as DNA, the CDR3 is TGTGCCAGCAGCCTCCAGGGAGCCACAGATACGCAGTATTTT. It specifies CASSLQGATDTQYF.

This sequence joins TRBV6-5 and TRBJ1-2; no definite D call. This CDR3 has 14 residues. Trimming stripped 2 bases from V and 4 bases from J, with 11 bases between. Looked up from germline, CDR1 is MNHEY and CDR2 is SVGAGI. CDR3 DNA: TGTGCCAGCAGTTACGCTGACGGACCCTATGGCTACACCTTC. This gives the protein CASSYADGPYGYTF.

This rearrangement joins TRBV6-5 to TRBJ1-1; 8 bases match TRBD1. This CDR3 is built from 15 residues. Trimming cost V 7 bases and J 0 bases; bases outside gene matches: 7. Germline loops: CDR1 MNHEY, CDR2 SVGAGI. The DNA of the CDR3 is TGTGCCAGCACTAGGACAGGGAACATGAACACTGAAGCTTTCTTT. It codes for CASTRTGNMNTEAFF.

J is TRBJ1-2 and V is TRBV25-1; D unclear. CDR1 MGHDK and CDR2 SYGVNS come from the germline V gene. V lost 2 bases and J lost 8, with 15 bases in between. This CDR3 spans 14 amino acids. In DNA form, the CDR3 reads TGTGCCAGCAGTGAACATTCCGGGCCGGGAGGCTACACCTTC. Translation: CASSEHSGPGGYTF.

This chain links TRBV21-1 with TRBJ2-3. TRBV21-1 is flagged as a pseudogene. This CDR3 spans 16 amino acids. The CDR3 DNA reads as TGTGCCAGCAGCAAATACTATGGGGGAGTACAAAATACGCAGTATTTT. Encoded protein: CASSKYYGGVQNTQYF.

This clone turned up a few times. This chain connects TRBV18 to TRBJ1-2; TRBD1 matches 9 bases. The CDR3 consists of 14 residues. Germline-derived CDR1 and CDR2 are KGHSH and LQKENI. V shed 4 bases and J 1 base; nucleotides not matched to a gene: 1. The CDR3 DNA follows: TGTGCCAGCTCACGGACAGGGGATAACTATGGCTACACCTTC. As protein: CASSRTGDNYGYTF. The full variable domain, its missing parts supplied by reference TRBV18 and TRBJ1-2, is NAGVMQNPRHLVRRRGQEARLRCSPMKGHSHVYWYRQLPEEGLKFMVYLQKENIIDESGMPKERFSAEFPKEGPSILRIQQVVRGDSAAYFCASSRTGDNYGYTFGSGTRLTVV.

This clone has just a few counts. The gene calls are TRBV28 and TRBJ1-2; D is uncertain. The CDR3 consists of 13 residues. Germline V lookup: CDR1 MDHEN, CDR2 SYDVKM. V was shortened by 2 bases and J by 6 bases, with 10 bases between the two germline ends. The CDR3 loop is CASSLQAGDGYTF. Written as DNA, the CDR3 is TGTGCCAGCAGTTTACAGGCTGGGGATGGCTACACCTTC.

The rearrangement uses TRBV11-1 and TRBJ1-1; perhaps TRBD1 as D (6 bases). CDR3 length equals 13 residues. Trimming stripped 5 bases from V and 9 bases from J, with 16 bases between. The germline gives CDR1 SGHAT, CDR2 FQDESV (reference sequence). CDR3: CASSIRGYRKAFF. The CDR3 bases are TGTGCCAGCAGCATAAGGGGGTACAGGAAAGCTTTCTTT.

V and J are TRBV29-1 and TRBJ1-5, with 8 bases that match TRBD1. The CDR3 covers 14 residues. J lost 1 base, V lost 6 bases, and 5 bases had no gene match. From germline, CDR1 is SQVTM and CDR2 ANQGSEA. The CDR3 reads CSVAQGGSNQPQHF. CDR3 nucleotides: TGCAGCGTCGCACAGGGGGGGAGCAATCAGCCCCAGCATTTT.

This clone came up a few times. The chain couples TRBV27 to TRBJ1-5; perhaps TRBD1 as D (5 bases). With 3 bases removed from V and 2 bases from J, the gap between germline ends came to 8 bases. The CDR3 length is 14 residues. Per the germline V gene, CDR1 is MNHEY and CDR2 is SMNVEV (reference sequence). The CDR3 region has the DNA TGTGCCAGCAGTTTCCGGGGACGCAATCAGCCCCAGCATTTT. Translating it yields CASSFRGRNQPQHF.

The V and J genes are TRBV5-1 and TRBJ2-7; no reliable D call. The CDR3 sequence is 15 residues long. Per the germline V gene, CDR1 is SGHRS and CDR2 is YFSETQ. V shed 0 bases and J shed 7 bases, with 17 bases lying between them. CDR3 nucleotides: TGCGCCAGCAGCTTGGATGTAGCAACTTACGGGGAGCAGTACTTC. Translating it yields CASSLDVATYGEQYF.

The CDR3 region is CASSPPGRSSNQPQHF. For the CDR3, the DNA is TGTGCCAGCTCACCACCCGGGAGGTCTAGCAATCAGCCCCAGCATTTT. The gene calls are TRBV18 and TRBJ1-5, with D unresolved. This CDR3 comprises 16 residues. The V end lost 0 bases, the J end lost 0 bases, and 9 bases lay between the germline ends. Germline CDR1 reads KGHSH; CDR2 reads LQKENI.

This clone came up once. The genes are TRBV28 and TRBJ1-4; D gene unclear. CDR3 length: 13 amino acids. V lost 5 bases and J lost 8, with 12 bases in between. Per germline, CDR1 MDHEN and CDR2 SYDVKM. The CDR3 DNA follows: TGTGCCAGCAGTAGCCGGGCGGGGGAAAAACTGTTTTTT. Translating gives CASSSRAGEKLFF.

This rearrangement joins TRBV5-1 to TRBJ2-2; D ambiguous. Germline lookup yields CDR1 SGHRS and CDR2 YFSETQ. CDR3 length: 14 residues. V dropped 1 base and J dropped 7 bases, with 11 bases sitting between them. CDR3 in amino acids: CASSLRADVGELFF. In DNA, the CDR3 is TGCGCCAGCAGCTTGAGGGCGGATGTCGGGGAGCTGTTTTTT.

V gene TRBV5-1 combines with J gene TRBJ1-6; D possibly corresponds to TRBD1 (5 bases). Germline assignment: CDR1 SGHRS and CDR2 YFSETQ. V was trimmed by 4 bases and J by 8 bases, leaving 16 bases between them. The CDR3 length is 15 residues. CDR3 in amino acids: CASSPGAGSDSPLHF. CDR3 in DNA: TGCGCCAGCAGCCCGGGAGCAGGGTCGGATTCACCCCTCCACTTT.

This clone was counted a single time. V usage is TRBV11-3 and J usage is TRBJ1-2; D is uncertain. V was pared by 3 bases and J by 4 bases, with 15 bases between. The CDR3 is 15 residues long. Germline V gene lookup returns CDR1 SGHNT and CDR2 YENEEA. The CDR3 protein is CASSFRQGMLYGYTF. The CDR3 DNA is TGTGCCAGCAGCTTCAGACAAGGGATGCTCTATGGCTACACCTTC.

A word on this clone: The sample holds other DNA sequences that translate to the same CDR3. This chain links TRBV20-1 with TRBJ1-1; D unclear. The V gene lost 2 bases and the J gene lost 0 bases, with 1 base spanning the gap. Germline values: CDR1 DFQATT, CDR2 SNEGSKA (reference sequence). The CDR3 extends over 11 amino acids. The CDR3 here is CSARLNTEAFF. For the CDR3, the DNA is TGCAGTGCTAGACTGAACACTGAAGCTTTCTTT.

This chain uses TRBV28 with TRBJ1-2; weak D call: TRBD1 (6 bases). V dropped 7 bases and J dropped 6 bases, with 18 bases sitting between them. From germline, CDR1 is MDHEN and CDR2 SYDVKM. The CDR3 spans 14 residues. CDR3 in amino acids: CASIRSGAGDGYTF. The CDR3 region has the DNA TGTGCCAGCATCCGCTCAGGGGCTGGGGATGGCTACACCTTC.